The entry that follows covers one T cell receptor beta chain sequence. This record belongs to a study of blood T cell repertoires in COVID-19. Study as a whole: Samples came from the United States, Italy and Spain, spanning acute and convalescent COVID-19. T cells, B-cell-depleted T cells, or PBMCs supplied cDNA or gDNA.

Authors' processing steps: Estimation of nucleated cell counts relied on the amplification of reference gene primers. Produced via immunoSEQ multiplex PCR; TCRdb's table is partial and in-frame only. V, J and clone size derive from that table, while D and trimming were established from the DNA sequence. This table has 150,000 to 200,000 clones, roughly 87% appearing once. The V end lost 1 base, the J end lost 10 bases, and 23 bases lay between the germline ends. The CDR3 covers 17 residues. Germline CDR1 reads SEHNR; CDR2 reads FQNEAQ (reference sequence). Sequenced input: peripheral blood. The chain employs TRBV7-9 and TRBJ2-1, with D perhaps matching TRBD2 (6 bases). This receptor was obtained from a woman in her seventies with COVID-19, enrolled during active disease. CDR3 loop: CASSLEFGGPSSNEQFF. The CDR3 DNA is TGTGCCAGCAGCTTAGAATTCGGGGGACCCTCCTCAAACGAGCAGTTCTTC.